A single sample gave rise to the 23 T cell receptor beta chains below, sequenced in a study of beta chain features in type 1 diabetes. As every portion of the isolated RNA was reverse transcribed, the sequencing read expressed TCRB transcripts. Libraries were prepared by immunoSEQ multiplex PCR; TCRdb keeps only in-frame clonotypes and omits some of them. The repertoire consists of over 700,000 clones, with 17% occurring once and the leading ten covering 0.02% to 0.03%. The sample consisted of naive CD4+ T cells from blood. These TCRs come from a woman aged 18 to 35 in good health.

There are a few counts of this clone. The chain employs TRBV5-6 and TRBJ2-6; D unclear. CDR3 length: 17 residues. The ends were cut back, 1 base at V and 2 bases at J, with 13 bases in the middle. The germline CDR1 and CDR2 sequences are SGHDT and YYEEEE. In DNA, the CDR3 is TGTGCCAGCAGCTTGATACCGGGTGGCACTGGGGCCAACGTCCTGACTTTC. Its protein is CASSLIPGGTGANVLTF.

This clone was observed a few times. This sequence joins TRBV10-3 and TRBJ2-7; no clear D. The germline CDR1 and CDR2 sequences are ENHRY and SYGVKD. The V and J ends lost 4 bases and 5 bases respectively, with 9 bases between them. CDR3 length: 12 residues. Here the CDR3 reads CAISVESDEQYF. The CDR3 coding sequence is TGTGCCATCAGTGTAGAGTCCGACGAGCAGTACTTC.

This clone showed up just a few times. Other DNA sequences in this sample translate to the same CDR3. The genes are TRBV5-4 and TRBJ1-4; D unclear. V lost 0 bases, J lost 0 bases, and 6 bases lay in between. Germline CDR1 and CDR2: SGHNT and YYREEE (reference sequence). The CDR3 consists of 15 residues. The CDR3 sequence is CASSLDSATNEKLFF. CDR3 nucleotide sequence: TGTGCCAGCAGCTTGGACAGTGCAACTAATGAAAAACTGTTTTTT.

This clone has more than one count but fewer than ten. The chain employs TRBV21-1 and TRBJ2-3; the table's D call TRBD2 went unverified against the DNA. TRBV21-1 is assigned pseudogene status. The CDR3 covers 16 residues. CDR3 residues: CASGGLAGAGPDTQYF. The CDR3 nucleotides read TGTGCCAGCGGGGGACTAGCGGGAGCGGGGCCAGATACGCAGTATTTT.

The rearrangement joins TRBV25-1 to TRBJ2-7; 7 bases are shared with TRBD2. Germline values: CDR1 MGHDK, CDR2 SYGVNS. The length of the CDR3 is 14 residues. With 1 base clipped from V and 7 bases from J, the junction kept 7 bases outside the gene matches. The CDR3 DNA is TGTGCCAGCAGTGAATCGGCGGGAGTGAGAGAGCAGTACTTC. Protein sequence: CASSESAGVREQYF.

The sample holds a few counts of this clone. The chain has TRBV5-1 and TRBJ2-1; D possibly uses TRBD1 or TRBD2 (6 bases each). The germline CDR1 and CDR2 sequences are SGHRS and YFSETQ. The CDR3 totals 16 residues. V was pared by 3 bases and J by 0 bases, with 13 bases between. CDR3 bases: TGCGCCAGCAGCTGGGGGGCTACTTTCTCCTACAATGAGCAGTTCTTC. It is translated as CASSWGATFSYNEQFF.

This clone has a handful of counts. The V gene is TRBV19, the J gene TRBJ2-7; D uncertain. V was clipped by 5 bases and J by 2 bases, with 19 bases between them. Germline-derived CDR1 and CDR2 are LNHDA and SQIVND (reference sequence). The CDR3 is 16 residues long. The CDR3 sequence is CASSHNARGGTYEQYF. CDR3 DNA: TGTGCCAGTAGTCACAACGCCCGAGGCGGTACCTACGAGCAGTACTTC.

This clone was picked up a small number of times. The V gene is TRBV5-1, the J gene TRBJ2-1; 10 nucleotides agree with TRBD2. J gave up 4 bases and V 3 bases, and 22 bases lay outside the gene matches. This CDR3 comprises 21 residues. CDR1 and CDR2 (germline): SGHRS, YFSETQ. Here the CDR3 DNA reads TGCGCCAGCAGCTGGAAAGGGGGACCGGGGCTAGCGGGAGCGGGATACAATGAGCAGTTCTTC. The encoded protein is CASSWKGGPGLAGAGYNEQFF.

This sequence joins TRBV5-4 and TRBJ2-4; D unresolved. CDR3 size: 15 residues. V was trimmed by 4 bases and J by 3 bases, leaving 14 bases between them. In germline, CDR1 is SGHNT, CDR2 YYREEE (reference sequence). CDR3 nucleotide sequence: TGTGCCAGCAGCCAAGATCACAGCAGCAAAAACATTCAGTACTTC. This encodes CASSQDHSSKNIQYF.

This clone has a handful of counts. This chain links TRBV11-2 with TRBJ2-2; TRBD2 matches 11 bases. CDR1 is SGHAT and CDR2 is FQNNGV in the germline V gene. CDR3 size: 20 residues. V shed 0 bases and J 7 bases; nucleotides not matched to a gene: 16. CDR3 protein: CASSLDAQGTSGSVGGELFF. The CDR3 nucleotides read TGTGCCAGCAGCTTAGACGCTCAGGGAACTAGCGGGAGCGTCGGCGGGGAGCTGTTTTTT.

This clone was detected only a few times. The CDR3 DNA reads as TGTGCCATTAGAGTGACCGAGCAGTACTTC. This gives the protein CAIRVTEQYF. This rearrangement joins TRBV2 to TRBJ2-7; D not resolved. This CDR3 has 10 residues. V shed 10 bases and J shed 6 bases, with 10 bases lying between them. Germline CDR1 SNHLY, CDR2 FYNNEI.

There are a few counts of this clone. The chain joins TRBV7-2 to TRBJ2-1, with D perhaps matching TRBD2 (7 bases). Germline-derived CDR1 and CDR2 are SGHTA and FQGNSA. V lost 2 bases and J lost 10, with 15 bases in between. The CDR3 is 14 residues long. The CDR3 reads CASSLRGGRSEQFF. In nucleotides, the CDR3 is TGTGCCAGCAGCTTAAGGGGGGGGCGTTCCGAGCAGTTCTTC.

V gene TRBV5-1 combines with J gene TRBJ2-5, with 7 bases aligning to TRBD2. With V trimmed by 0 bases and J by 2 bases, 4 bases remained unmatched. This CDR3 is 15 amino acids long. Germline CDR1 SGHRS, CDR2 YFSETQ. The CDR3 coding sequence is TGCGCCAGCAGCTTGGGCCCTAGCGGACAAGAGACCCAGTACTTC. Translating it yields CASSLGPSGQETQYF.

The chain carries TRBV28 and TRBJ2-1; D unclear. This CDR3 is 11 amino acids long. CDR1 and CDR2 (germline): MDHEN, SYDVKM. Trimming removed 11 bases from V and 10 bases from J, with 15 bases in between. In DNA form, the CDR3 reads TGTGCCGCCCTTGGACGAGGCGAGCAGTTCTTC. Translating it yields CAALGRGEQFF.

V is TRBV30 and J is TRBJ2-3; 7 bases agree with TRBD2. V was pared by 0 bases and J by 0 bases, with 3 bases of the junction left unmatched. The CDR3 has 15 residues. The germline V gene encodes CDR1 GTSNPN and CDR2 SVGIG (reference sequence). The CDR3 loop is CAWSVRGSSTDTQYF. CDR3 nucleotide sequence: TGTGCCTGGAGTGTCCGCGGGAGTAGCACAGATACGCAGTATTTT.

V and J are TRBV21-1 and TRBJ2-3; TRBD2 is the table's D call, not checked against the DNA. TRBV21-1 is recorded as a pseudogene. The CDR3 contains 14 residues. The CDR3 loop is CASIDLREADTQYF. In nucleotides, the CDR3 is TGTGCCAGCATAGATTTGCGGGAGGCAGATACGCAGTATTTT.

This clone has only a few counts. CDR3 in amino acids: CATRDPSRYSNQPQHF. The CDR3 DNA sequence: TGTGCCACTCGAGACCCCTCCCGATATAGCAATCAGCCCCAGCATTTT. The rearrangement links TRBV28 to TRBJ1-5, with D unclear. CDR3 size: 16 residues. Germline CDR1 is MDHEN and CDR2 is SYDVKM. V shed 10 bases and J shed 0 bases, with 19 bases lying between them.

This clone has a handful of counts. The chain combines TRBV21-1 with TRBJ2-7; no DNA check was done on the table's D call, TRBD1. TRBV21-1 is deemed a pseudogene. CDR3 length equals 19 residues. CDR3 nucleotide sequence: TGTGCCAGCGGACTGAGGACAGGGTCTTTTTCGGTACGATTTGGCGAGCAGTACTTC. Translation gives CASGLRTGSFSVRFGEQYF.

This clone was counted only a few times. J is TRBJ2-1 and V is TRBV7-9; TRBD1 is a possible D gene (6 bases). From germline, CDR1 is SEHNR and CDR2 FQNEAQ (reference sequence). Trimming removed 1 base from V and 9 bases from J, with 10 bases in between. This CDR3 is 13 amino acids long. DNA of the CDR3: TGTGCCAGCAGCTTAGTACAGGGCAGTGAGCAGTTCTTC. Amino acid sequence: CASSLVQGSEQFF.

In the case of this clone: Distinct nucleotide sequences in the sample also encode this CDR3. This sequence joins TRBV5-4 and TRBJ1-1; 7 bases align to TRBD1. The germline gives CDR1 SGHNT, CDR2 YYREEE (reference sequence). This CDR3 has 13 amino acids. Losses at the gene ends were 4 bases for V and 3 bases for J; bases not matched to a gene: 3. The CDR3 region is CASSLDRDTEAFF. The CDR3 DNA sequence: TGTGCCAGCAGCCTAGACAGGGACACTGAAGCTTTCTTT.

This clone was picked up a small number of times. The same CDR3 also results from other DNA sequences found in this sample. This chain links TRBV7-9 with TRBJ2-3, with D unresolved. CDR1 and CDR2 (germline): SEHNR, FQNEAQ (reference sequence). CDR3 length: 12 residues. V shed 1 base and J shed 4 bases, with 3 bases lying between them. The DNA of the CDR3 is TGTGCCAGCAGCTTAGGGGCAGATACGCAGTATTTT. Protein product: CASSLGADTQYF.

The rearrangement links TRBV5-4 to TRBJ2-1; 8 bases map to TRBD2. CDR1 is SGHNT and CDR2 is YYREEE in the germline V gene (reference sequence). J gave up 11 bases and V 0 bases, and 10 bases lay outside the gene matches. CDR3 size: 15 residues. In nucleotides, the CDR3 is TGTGCCAGCAGCTTGGCGGGAGGGTCTACAATGAAGCAGTTCTTC. Translated, it gives CASSLAGGSTMKQFF.

The chain employs TRBV28 and TRBJ2-7, with 7 bases lining up with TRBD1. V dropped 9 bases and J dropped 1; count of bases not matched to a gene: 6. Germline V gene lookup returns CDR1 MDHEN and CDR2 SYDVKM. The CDR3 loop spans 13 amino acids. CDR3 nucleotide sequence: TGTGCCAGTGGACAGGCGCCGTCCTACGAGCAGTACTTC. This translates into CASGQAPSYEQYF.